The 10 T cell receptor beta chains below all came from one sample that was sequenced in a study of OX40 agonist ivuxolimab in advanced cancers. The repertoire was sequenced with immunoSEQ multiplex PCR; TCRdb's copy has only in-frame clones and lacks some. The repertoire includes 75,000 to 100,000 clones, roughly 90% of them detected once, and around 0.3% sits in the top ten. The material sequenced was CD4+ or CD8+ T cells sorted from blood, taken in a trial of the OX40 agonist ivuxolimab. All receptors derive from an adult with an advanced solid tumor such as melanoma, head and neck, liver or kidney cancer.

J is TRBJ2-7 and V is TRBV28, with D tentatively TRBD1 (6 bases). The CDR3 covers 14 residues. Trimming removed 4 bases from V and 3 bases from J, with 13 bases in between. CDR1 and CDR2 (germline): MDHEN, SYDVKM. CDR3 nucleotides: TGTGCCAGCAGTTCTCCAGGGGTGGGCTACGAGCAGTACTTC. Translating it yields CASSSPGVGYEQYF. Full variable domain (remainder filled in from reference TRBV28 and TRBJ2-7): DVKVTQSSRYLVKRTGEKVFLECVQDMDHENMFWYRQDPGLGLRLIYFSYDVKMKEKGDIPEGYSVSREKKERFSLILESASTNQTSMYLCASSSPGVGYEQYFGPGTRLTVT.

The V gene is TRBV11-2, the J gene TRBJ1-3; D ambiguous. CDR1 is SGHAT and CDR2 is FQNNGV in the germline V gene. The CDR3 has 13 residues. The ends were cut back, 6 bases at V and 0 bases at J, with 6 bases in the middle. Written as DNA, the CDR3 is TGTGCCAGCAGGGGAAGCTCTGGAAACACCATATATTTT. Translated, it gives CASRGSSGNTIYF.

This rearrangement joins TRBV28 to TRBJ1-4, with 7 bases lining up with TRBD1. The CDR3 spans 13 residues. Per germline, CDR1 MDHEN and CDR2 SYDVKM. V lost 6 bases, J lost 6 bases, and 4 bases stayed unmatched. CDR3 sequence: CASSAGGDEKLFF. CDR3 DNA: TGTGCCAGCAGCGCAGGGGGAGATGAAAAACTGTTTTTT. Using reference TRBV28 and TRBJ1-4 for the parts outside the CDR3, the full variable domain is DVKVTQSSRYLVKRTGEKVFLECVQDMDHENMFWYRQDPGLGLRLIYFSYDVKMKEKGDIPEGYSVSREKKERFSLILESASTNQTSMYLCASSAGGDEKLFFGSGTQLSVL.

The chain's CDR3 is CASSLGSYETQYF. As DNA, the CDR3 is TGTGCCAGCAGCTTGGGGTCATACGAGACCCAGTACTTC. This sequence joins TRBV5-4 and TRBJ2-5; D is uncertain. CDR1 is SGHNT, CDR2 YYREEE, per germline (reference sequence). There are 13 residues in the CDR3. V dropped 0 bases and J dropped 5 bases, with 8 bases sitting between them.

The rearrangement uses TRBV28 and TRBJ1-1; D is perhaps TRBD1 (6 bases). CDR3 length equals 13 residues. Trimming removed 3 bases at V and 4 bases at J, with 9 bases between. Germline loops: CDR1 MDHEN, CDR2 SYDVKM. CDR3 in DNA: TGTGCCAGCAGTTTGCGGGGGCCCACTGAAGCTTTCTTT. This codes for CASSLRGPTEAFF.

CDR3: CASSLSSRTYSEKLFF. As DNA, the CDR3 is TGTGCCAGCAGCTTGTCCAGCCGAACATATTCCGAAAAACTGTTTTTT. V is TRBV5-6 and J is TRBJ1-4, with D uncertain. This CDR3 contains 16 residues. Looked up from germline, CDR1 is SGHDT and CDR2 is YYEEEE. V lost 1 base to trimming and J lost 8 bases, with 18 bases between them.

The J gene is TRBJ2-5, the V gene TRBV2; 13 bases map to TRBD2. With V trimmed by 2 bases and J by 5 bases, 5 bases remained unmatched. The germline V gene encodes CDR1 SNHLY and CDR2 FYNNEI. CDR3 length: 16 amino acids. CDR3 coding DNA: TGTGCCAGCAGTGAACTACTAGCGGGAGGGGGTGAGACCCAGTACTTC. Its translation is CASSELLAGGGETQYF.

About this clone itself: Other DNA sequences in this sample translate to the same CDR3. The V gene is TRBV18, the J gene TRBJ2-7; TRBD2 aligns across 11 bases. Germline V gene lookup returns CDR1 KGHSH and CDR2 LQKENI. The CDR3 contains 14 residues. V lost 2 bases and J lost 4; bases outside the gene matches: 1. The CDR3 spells CASSPGTSGYEQYF. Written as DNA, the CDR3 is TGTGCCAGCTCACCAGGGACTAGCGGTTACGAGCAGTACTTC.

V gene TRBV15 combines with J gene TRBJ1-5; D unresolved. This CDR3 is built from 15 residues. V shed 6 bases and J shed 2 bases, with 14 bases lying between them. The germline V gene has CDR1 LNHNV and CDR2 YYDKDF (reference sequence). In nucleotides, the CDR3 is TGTGCCACCAGTCCCCTAGGGAAAGGCAATCAGCCCCAGCATTTT. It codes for CATSPLGKGNQPQHF.

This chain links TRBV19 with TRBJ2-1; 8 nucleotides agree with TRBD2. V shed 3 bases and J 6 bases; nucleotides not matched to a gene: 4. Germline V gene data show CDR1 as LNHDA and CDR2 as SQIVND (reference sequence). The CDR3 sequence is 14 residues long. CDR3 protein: CASSIGTRTNEQFF. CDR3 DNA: TGTGCCAGTAGTATCGGGACTAGAACCAATGAGCAGTTCTTC.